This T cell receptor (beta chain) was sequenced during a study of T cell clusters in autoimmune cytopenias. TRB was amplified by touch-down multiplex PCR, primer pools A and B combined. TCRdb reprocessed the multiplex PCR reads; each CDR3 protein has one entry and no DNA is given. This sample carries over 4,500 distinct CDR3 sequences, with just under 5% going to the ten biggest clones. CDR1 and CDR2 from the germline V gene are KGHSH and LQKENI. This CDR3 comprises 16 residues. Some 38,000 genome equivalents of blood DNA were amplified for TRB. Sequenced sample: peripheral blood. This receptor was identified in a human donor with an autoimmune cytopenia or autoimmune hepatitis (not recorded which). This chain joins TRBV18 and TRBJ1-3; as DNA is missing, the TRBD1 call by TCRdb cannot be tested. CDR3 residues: CASSLSGPLSGNTIYF.